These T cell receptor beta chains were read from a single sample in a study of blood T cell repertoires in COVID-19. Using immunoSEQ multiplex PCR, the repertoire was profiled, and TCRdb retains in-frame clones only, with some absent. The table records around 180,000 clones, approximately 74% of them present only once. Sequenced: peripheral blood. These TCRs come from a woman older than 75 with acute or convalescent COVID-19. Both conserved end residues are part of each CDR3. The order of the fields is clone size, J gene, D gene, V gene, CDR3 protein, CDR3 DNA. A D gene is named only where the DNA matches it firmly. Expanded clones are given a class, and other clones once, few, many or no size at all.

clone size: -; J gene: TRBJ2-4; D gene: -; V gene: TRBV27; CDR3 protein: CASSSQGQGDIQYF; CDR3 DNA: TGTGCCAGCAGTAGTCAGGGTCAAGGGGACATTCAGTACTTC
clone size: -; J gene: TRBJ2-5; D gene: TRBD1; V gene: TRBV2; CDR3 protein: CASSEVGQGAMKTQYF; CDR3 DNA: TGTGCCAGCAGTGAAGTGGGGCAGGGGGCAATGAAGACCCAGTACTTC
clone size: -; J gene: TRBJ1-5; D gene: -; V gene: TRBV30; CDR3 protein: CAWSPDTNQPQHF; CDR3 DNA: TGTGCCTGGAGTCCCGACACAAATCAGCCCCAGCATTTT
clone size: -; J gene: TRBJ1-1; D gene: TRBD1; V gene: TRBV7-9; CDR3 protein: CASSLEQGVAFF; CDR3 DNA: TGTGCCAGCAGCTTAGAACAGGGGGTTGCTTTCTTT
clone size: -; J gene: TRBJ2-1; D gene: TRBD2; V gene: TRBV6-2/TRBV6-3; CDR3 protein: CASSYSSRLAGGAFYNEQFF; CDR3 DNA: TGTGCCAGCAGTTACTCAAGCCGACTAGCGGGAGGTGCGTTCTACAATGAGCAGTTCTTC
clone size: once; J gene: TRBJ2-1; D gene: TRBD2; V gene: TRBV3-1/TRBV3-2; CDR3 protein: CASSQRPLAGAKQFF; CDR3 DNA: TGTGCCAGCAGCCAGAGGCCATTAGCGGGAGCAAAGCAGTTCTTC
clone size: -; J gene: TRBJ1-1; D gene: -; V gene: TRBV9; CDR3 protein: CASSTSGGNTEAFF; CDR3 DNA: TGTGCCAGTTCCACATCTGGCGGGAACACTGAAGCTTTCTTT
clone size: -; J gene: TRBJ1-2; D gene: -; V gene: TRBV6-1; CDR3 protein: CASSEGRSNDNYGYTF; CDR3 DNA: TGTGCCAGCAGTGAAGGCAGAAGTAACGATAACTATGGCTACACCTTC
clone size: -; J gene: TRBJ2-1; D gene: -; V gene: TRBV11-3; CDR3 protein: CASSSGGLWGGEQFF; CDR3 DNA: TGTGCCAGCTCATCAGGAGGGCTCTGGGGTGGTGAGCAGTTCTTC
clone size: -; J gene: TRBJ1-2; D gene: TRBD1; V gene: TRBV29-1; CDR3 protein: CSDFHRGGGYTF; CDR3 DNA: TGCAGCGATTTTCACAGGGGTGGCGGCTACACCTTC
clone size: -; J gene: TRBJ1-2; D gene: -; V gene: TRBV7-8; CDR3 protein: CASSLKRGGTDYGYTF; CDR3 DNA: TGTGCCAGCAGCTTAAAGCGTGGAGGGACTGACTATGGCTACACCTTC
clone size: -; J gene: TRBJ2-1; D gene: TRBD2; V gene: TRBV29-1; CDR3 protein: CSVEYGTSGRPLGNEQFF; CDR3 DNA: TGCAGCGTTGAGTACGGGACTAGCGGGAGGCCTTTGGGGAATGAGCAGTTCTTC
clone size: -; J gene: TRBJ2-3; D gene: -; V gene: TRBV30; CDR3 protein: CACFRRDSRDTQYF; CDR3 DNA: TGTGCCTGTTTTCGGAGGGACAGTAGGGATACGCAGTATTTT
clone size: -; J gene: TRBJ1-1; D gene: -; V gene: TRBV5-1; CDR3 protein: CASSLEAGMNTEAFF; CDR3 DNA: TGCGCCAGCAGCTTGGAGGCAGGCATGAACACTGAAGCTTTCTTT
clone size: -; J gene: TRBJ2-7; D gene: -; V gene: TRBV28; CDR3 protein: CASSYDRYYEQYF; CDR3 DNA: TGTGCCAGCAGTTATGACAGGTACTACGAGCAGTACTTC
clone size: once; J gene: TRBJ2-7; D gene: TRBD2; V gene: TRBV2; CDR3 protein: CASLRRGGDEQYF; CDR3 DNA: TGTGCCAGCCTTCGTCGTGGGGGGGACGAGCAGTACTTC
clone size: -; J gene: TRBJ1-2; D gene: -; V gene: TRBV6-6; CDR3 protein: CASRAGVDGYTF; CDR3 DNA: TGTGCCAGCAGGGCAGGGGTAGATGGCTACACCTTC
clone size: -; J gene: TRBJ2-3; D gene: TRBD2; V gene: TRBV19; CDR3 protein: CASSWTSETDTQYF; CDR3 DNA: TGTGCCAGTAGTTGGACTAGCGAGACAGATACGCAGTATTTT
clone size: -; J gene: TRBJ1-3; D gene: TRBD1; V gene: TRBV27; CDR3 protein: CASSPTGGNTIYF; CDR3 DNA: TGTGCCAGCAGCCCGACAGGGGGAAACACCATATATTTT
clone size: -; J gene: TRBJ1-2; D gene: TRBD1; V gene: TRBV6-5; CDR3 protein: CASRPTGGGYGYTF; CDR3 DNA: TGTGCCAGCAGACCCACAGGGGGCGGATATGGCTACACCTTC
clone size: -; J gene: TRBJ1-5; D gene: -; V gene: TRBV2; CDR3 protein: CASKDGVNQPQHF; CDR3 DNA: TGTGCCAGCAAAGACGGGGTAAATCAGCCCCAGCATTTT
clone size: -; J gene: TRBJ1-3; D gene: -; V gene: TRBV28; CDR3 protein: CASSLSTQVGNTIYF; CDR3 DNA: TGTGCCAGCAGTTTATCTACACAGGTGGGAAACACCATATATTTT
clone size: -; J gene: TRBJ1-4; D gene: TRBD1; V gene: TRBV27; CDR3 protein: CASSPGQEGNEKLFF; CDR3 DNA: TGTGCCAGCAGTCCGGGACAGGAGGGTAATGAAAAACTGTTTTTT